This T cell receptor (beta chain) appears in the sequencing data of a study of molecular identifiers for immune sequencing clone quantification listed by TCRdb under 2018. A note on the overall study: For a replicate experiment, RNA from roughly 20,000 or 100,000 naive CD8 T cells was divided into five aliquots, and four of the five aliquots were sequenced. CD8 T cells were used in a methods study to benchmark molecular-identifier clustering-based TCR repertoire sequencing (MIDCIRS) and TCR RNA copy counting. The study at large found these results: Without barcode sub-clustering, chimeric consensus sequences inflated TCR diversity; chimeras reached as high as 47%. In CMV-specific effector cells, over 97% of molecules were held by clones above 20 RNA copies, whereas under 1% of molecules were held by such clones in naive cells. Spiked-in Jurkat TCR RNA equal to a single cell's worth was reported to be detectable even within one million naive CD8 T cells. Naive libraries contained spiked-in Jurkat TCR RNA (approximately nine copies' worth), which is not part of the donor repertoire. The sizes of highly expanded clones could end up underestimated when identical TCR molecules share a barcode. Modeling indicated around 3.2 TCR RNA copies recovered per cell, compared with 9 to 10 by digital PCR, which implies a capture efficiency of 25% to 35%.

Libraries came from PCR. TCRdb records NextSeq 500 as the sequencer. Bulk TCR libraries were generated as previously described, with the TCR primers listed in Table S5 used. The Qiagen AllPrep DNA/RNA kit was used to purify total RNA. Before analysis, reads from multiple sequencing runs of the same library were pooled. For the original study's pipeline: Reads were retained only if their TCR constant sequence matched exactly, and those retained reads were trimmed to 150 nt and grouped according to their 12-nt molecular barcodes. Reads inside each barcode group were sub-clustered using a 15% Levenshtein threshold, and a quality-weighted consensus sequence was constructed for each RNA molecule. Non-functional sequences were discarded, and so were lower-count sequences lying one edit away from another sequence. Based on a fit of two negative binomial distributions, barcode sub-clusters having less than 20% of the maximum read count were discarded. In-frame beta chains were kept once TCRdb had trimmed the public reads at Q25 with fastp and called clones with MiXCR. Entries that share a CDR3 protein sequence are merged under the most common genes and DNA. The V and J calls come from TCRdb's annotation, not from the publication. This sample gives 90,000 or so distinct CDR3 sequences in total; around a quarter of them show up just once. The top ten constitute roughly 0.76% of the sample.

Libraries of naive CD8 T cells were built from anywhere between about 18,000 and 1,000,000 sorted cells, with 10%, 30% or 50% of the purified RNA used. Naive CD8 T cells, defined as CD8+CD4-CCR7+CD45RA+, were FACS-sorted into RLT Plus buffer on a BD FACSAria II. Detection sensitivity was tested by spiking Jurkat RNA equal to roughly ten TCR copies' worth into samples containing roughly 17,000-1,100,000 naive CD8 T cells. Enrichment of CD8 T cells was done with RosetteSep CD8+ T Cell Enrichment Cocktail plus Ficoll-Paque, and ACK red cell lysis came afterward. About this clonotype: Its antigen remains undetermined. No base-level quality is on record; no much larger clone is a single base apart.

The sequenced sample was naive CD8+ T cells from blood, with Jurkat cell RNA spiked in. Taken with the paper, the label for cell subset or site translates to: FACS-sorted CD8+CD4-CCR7+CD45RA+ naive T cells. The sequence was collected from a human donor in good health. Some libraries in this study had Jurkat cell RNA spiked in.

The CDR3 protein sequence reads: CAWSVSINTEAFF. The bases are TGTGCCTGGAGTGTCAGTATCAACACTGAAGCTTTCTTT. The chain joins TRBV30 to TRBJ1-1; no confident D gene assignment can be made. The CDR3 sequence holds 13 residues, the cysteine and phenylalanine included. Only the CDR3 part of the read is kept: 39 bases, read in frame from the first base. V is clipped by 0 bases and J by 2 bases, and the sequence between their germline boundaries is 7 bases long. The germline V gene (reference sequence) specifies GTSNPN as CDR1 and SVGIG as CDR2.